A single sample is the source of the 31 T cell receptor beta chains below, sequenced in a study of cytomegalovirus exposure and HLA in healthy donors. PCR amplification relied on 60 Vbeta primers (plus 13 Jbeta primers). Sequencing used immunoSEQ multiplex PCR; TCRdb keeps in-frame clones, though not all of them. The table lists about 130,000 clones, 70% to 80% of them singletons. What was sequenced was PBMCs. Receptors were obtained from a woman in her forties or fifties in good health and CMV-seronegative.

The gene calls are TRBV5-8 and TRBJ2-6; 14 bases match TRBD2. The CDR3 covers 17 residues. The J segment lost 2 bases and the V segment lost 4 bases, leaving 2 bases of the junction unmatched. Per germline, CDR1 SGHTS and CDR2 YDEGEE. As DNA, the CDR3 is TGTGCCAGCAGCAAGGGACTAGCGGGAGCTGGGGCCAACGTCCTGACTTTC. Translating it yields CASSKGLAGAGANVLTF.

The CDR3: CASSPLNIGGGSEQYF. In nucleotides, the CDR3 is TGTGCCAGCTCACCATTGAATATAGGGGGCGGCTCCGAGCAGTACTTC. J is TRBJ2-7 and V is TRBV18, with 7 positions matching TRBD1. The CDR3 contains 16 residues. Germline CDR1 is KGHSH and CDR2 is LQKENI. The V gene end was trimmed by 2 bases and the J gene end by 6 bases; junction bases not matched to a gene: 13.

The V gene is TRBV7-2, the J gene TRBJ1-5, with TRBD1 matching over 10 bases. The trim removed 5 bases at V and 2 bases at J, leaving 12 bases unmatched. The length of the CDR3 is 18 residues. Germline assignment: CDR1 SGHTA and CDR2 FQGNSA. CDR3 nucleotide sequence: TGTGCCAGCAGCCCGCGACAGGGGGCCGAACCCCGCAATCAGCCCCAGCATTTT. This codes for CASSPRQGAEPRNQPQHF.

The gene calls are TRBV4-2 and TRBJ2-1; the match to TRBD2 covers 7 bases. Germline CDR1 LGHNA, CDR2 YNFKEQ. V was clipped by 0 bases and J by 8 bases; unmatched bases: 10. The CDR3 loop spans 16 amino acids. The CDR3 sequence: CASSQDRGLGRHEQFF. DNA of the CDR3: TGTGCCAGCAGCCAAGACCGCGGACTAGGCAGACATGAGCAGTTCTTC.

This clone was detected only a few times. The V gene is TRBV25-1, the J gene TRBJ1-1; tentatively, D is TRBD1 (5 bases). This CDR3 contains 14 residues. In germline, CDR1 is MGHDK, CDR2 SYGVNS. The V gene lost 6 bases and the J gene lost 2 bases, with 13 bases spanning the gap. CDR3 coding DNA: TGTGCCAGCAGACCGACGGGGGTTAACACTGAAGCTTTCTTT. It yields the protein CASRPTGVNTEAFF. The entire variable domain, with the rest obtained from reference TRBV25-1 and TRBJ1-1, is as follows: EADIYQTPRYLVIGTGKKITLECSQTMGHDKMYWYQQDPGMELHLIHYSYGVNSTEKGDLSSESTVSRIRTEHFPLTLESARPSHTSQYLCASRPTGVNTEAFFGQGTRLTVV.

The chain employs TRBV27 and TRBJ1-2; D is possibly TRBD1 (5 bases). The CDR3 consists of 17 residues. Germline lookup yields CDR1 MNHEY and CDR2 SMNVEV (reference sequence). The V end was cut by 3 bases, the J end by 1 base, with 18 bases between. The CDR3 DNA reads TGTGCCAGCAGTTTTACGGGGGGACGCAGAATTAACTATGGCTACACCTTC. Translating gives CASSFTGGRRINYGYTF.

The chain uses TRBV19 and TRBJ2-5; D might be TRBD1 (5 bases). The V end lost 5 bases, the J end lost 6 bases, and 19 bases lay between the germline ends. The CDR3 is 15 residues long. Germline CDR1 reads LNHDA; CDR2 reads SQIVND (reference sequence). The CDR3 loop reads CASSSPQGMRKTQYF. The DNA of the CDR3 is TGTGCCAGTAGTTCCCCCCAGGGAATGAGAAAGACCCAGTACTTC.

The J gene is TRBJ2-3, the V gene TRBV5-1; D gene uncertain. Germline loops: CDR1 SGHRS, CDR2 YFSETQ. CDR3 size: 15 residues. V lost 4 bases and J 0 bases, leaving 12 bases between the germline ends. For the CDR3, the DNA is TGCGCCAGCAGCCTCCGGGTTACTAGCACAGATACGCAGTATTTT. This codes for CASSLRVTSTDTQYF.

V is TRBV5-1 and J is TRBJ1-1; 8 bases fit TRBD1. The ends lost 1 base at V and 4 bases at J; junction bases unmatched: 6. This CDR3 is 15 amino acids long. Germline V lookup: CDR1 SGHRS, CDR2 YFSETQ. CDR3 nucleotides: TGCGCCAGCAGCTTGAAACAGGGGGGGAGCACTGAAGCTTTCTTT. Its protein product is CASSLKQGGSTEAFF.

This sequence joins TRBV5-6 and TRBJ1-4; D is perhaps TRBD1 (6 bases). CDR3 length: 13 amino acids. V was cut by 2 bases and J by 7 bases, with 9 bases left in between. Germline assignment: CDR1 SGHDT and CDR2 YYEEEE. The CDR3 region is CASSFGTLEKLFF. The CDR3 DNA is TGTGCCAGCAGCTTCGGGACACTTGAAAAACTGTTTTTT.

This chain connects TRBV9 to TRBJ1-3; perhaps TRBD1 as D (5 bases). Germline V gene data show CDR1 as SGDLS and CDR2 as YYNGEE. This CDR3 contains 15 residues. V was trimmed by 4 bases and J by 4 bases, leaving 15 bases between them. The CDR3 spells CASSPTGGIGNTIYF. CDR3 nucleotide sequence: TGTGCCAGCAGCCCCACGGGGGGGATCGGAAACACCATATATTTT.

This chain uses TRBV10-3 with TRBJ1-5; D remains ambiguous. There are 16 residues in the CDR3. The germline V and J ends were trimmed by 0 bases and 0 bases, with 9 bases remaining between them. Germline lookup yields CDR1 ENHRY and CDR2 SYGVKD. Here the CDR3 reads CAISESLTLSNQPQHF. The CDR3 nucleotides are TGTGCCATCAGTGAGTCATTGACACTTAGCAATCAGCCCCAGCATTTT.

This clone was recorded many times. CDR3 amino acids: CASSSGEDTGELFF. In DNA form, the CDR3 reads TGTGCCAGCAGTAGCGGGGAAGACACCGGGGAGCTGTTTTTT. The chain uses TRBV6-5 and TRBJ2-2, with TRBD2 identical over 7 bases. Trimming removed 5 bases from V and 3 bases from J; junction bases left unmatched: 3. The length of the CDR3 is 14 residues. Germline assignment: CDR1 MNHEY and CDR2 SVGAGI.

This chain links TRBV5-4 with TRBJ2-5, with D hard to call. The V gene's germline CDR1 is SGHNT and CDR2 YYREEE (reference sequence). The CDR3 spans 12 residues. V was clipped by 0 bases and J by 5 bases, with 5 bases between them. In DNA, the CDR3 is TGTGCCAGCAGCTTGGACGGTGAGACCCAGTACTTC. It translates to CASSLDGETQYF.

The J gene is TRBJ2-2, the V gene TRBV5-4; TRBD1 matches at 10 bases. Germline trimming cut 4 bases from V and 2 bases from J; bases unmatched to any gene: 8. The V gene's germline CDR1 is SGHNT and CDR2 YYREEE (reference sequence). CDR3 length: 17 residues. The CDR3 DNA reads TGTGCCAGCAGCATGGGACGGACAGGGGGAAACACCGGGGAGCTGTTTTTT. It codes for CASSMGRTGGNTGELFF.

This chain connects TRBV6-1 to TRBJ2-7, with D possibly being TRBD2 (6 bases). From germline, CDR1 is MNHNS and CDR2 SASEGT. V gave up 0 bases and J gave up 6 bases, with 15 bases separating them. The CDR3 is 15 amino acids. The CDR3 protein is CASSEASPGVGEQYF. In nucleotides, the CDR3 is TGTGCCAGCAGTGAAGCGTCGCCGGGAGTCGGCGAGCAGTACTTC.

The CDR3 loop is CASSFGQASYGYTF. The DNA of the CDR3 is TGCGCCAGCAGCTTCGGACAGGCAAGCTATGGCTACACCTTC. This chain joins TRBV5-1 and TRBJ1-2; TRBD1 matches at 7 bases. The V and J ends lost 2 bases and 4 bases, in that order; junction bases with no gene match: 5. CDR3 size: 14 residues. CDR1 is SGHRS, CDR2 YFSETQ, per germline.

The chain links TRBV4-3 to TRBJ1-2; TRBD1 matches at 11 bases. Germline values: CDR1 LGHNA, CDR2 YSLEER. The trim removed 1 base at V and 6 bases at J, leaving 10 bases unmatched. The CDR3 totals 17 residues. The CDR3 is CASSQVELTDRGHGYTF. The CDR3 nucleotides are TGCGCCAGCAGCCAAGTAGAGTTGACGGACAGGGGGCATGGCTACACCTTC.

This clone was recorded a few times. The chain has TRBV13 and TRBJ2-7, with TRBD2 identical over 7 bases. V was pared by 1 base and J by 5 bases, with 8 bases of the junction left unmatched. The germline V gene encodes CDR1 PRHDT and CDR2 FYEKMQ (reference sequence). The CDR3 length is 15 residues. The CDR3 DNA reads TGTGCCAGCAGCTTAGAACACCGGGAGGTCCACGAGCAGTACTTC. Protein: CASSLEHREVHEQYF.

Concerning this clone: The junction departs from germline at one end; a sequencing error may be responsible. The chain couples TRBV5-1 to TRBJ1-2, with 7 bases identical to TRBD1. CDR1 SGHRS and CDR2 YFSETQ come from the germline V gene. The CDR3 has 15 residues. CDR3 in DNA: TGCGCCAGCAGTTCCGGACAGGTAGGCGAACCTGGCCACCCCTTC. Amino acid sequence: CASSSGQVGEPGHPF. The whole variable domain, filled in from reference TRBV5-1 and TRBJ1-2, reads KAGVTQTPRYLIKTRGQQVTLSCSPISGHRSVSWYQQTPGQGLQFLFEYFSETQRNKGNFPGRFSGRQFSNSRSEMNVSTLELGDSALYLCASSSGQVGEPGHPFGSGTRLTVV.

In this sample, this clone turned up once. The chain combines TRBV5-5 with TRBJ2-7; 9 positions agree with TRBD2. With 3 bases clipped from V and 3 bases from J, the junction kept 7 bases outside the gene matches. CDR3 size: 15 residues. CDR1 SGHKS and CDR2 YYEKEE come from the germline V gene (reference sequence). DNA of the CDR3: TGTGCCAGCAGCTATGAGACTAGCGGAGGCTACGAGCAGTACTTC. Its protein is CASSYETSGGYEQYF.

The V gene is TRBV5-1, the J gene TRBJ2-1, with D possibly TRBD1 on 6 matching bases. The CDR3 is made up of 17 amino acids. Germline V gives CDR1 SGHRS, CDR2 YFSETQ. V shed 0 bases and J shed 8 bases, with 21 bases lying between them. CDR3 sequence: CASSLGGLGPWGHEQFF. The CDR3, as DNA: TGCGCCAGCAGCTTGGGCGGGTTGGGGCCTTGGGGGCATGAGCAGTTCTTC.

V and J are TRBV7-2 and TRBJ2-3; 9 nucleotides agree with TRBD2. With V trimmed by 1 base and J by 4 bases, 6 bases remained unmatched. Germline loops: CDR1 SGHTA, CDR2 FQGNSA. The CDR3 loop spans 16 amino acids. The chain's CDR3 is CASSLDIAGEADTQYF. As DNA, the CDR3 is TGTGCCAGCAGCTTAGATATAGCGGGGGAAGCAGATACGCAGTATTTT.

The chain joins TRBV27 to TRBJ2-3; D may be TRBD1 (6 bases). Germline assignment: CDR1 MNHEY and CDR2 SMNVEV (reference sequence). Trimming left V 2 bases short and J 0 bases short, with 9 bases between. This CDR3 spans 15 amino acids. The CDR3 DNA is TGTGCCAGCAGTTTAGGGGGCCCTAGCACAGATACGCAGTATTTT. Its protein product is CASSLGGPSTDTQYF.

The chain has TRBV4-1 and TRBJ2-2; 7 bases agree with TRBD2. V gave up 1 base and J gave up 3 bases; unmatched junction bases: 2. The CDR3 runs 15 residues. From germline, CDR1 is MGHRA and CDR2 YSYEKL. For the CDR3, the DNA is TGCGCCAGCAGCCAAGTTGCGGGAGACACCGGGGAGCTGTTTTTT. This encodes CASSQVAGDTGELFF.

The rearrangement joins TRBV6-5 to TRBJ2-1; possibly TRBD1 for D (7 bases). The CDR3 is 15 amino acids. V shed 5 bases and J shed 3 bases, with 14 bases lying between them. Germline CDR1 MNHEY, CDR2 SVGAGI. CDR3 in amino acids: CASSPRQGLYNEQFF. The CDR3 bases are TGTGCCAGCAGTCCCCGACAGGGACTCTACAATGAGCAGTTCTTC.

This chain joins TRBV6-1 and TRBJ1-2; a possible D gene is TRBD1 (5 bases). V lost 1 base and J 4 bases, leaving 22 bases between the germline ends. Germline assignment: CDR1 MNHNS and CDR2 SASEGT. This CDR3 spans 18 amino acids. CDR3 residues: CASSEVPKFWRGGYGYTF. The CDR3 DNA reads TGTGCCAGCAGTGAAGTCCCGAAATTTTGGCGGGGGGGCTATGGCTACACCTTC.

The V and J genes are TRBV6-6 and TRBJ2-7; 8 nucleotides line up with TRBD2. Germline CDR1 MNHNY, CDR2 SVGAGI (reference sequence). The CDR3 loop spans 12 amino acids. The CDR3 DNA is TGTGGTTCTACTAGCGGACTATACGAGCAGTACTTC. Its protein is CGSTSGLYEQYF.

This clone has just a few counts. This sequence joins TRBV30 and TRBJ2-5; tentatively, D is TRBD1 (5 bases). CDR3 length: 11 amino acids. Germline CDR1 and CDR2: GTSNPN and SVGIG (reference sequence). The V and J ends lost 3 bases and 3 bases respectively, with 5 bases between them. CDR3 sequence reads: CAWRGEETQYF. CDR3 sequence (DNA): TGTGCCTGGAGAGGGGAAGAGACCCAGTACTTC.

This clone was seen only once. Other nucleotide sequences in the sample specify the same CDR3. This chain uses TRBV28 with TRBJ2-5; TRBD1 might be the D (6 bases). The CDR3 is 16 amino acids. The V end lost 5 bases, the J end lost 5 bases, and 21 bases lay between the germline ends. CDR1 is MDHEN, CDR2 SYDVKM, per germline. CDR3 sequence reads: CASSPHSGQGFETQYF. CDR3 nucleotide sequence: TGTGCCAGCAGTCCGCATTCGGGGCAGGGGTTTGAGACCCAGTACTTC.

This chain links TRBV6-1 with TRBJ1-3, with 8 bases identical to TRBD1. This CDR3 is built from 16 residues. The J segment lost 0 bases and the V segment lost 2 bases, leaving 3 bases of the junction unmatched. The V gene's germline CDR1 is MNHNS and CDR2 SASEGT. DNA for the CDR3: TGTGCCAGCAGTGAAACCGGACAGGGCTCTGGAAACACCATATATTTT. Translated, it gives CASSETGQGSGNTIYF.